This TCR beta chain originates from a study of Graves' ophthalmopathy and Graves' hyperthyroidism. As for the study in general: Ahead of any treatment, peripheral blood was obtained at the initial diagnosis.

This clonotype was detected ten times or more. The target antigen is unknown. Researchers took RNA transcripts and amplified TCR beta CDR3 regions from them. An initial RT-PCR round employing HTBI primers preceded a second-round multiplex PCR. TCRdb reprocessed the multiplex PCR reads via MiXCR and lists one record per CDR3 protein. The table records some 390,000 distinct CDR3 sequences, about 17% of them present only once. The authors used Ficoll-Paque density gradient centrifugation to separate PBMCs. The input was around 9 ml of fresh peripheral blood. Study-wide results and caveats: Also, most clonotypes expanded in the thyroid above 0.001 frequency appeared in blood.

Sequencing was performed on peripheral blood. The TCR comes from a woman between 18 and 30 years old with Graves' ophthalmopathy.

The DNA of the CDR3 is TGTGCCAGCAGCTTTAGACTAGCGGGAGGGCCCGAGCAGTACTTC. Its translation is CASSFRLAGGPEQYF. The chain uses TRBV7-8 and TRBJ2-7, with TRBD2 matching 14 bases. CDR1 and CDR2 from the germline V gene are SGHVS and FQNEAQ. The CDR3 has 15 amino acids. The V gene end was trimmed by 3 bases and the J gene end by 6 bases; junction bases not matched to a gene: 4.